One T cell receptor beta chain is described in this entry. This CDR3 is built from 15 residues. The table came from immunoSEQ multiplex PCR; TCRdb's copy has only in-frame clones and leaves some out. This sample has approximately 52,000 clones; roughly 87% occur once, and the top ten carry over 4%. This record comes from a study of blood T cell repertoires in COVID-19. As for the study in general: Sites across the United States, Italy and Spain contributed samples from acute and convalescent COVID-19. In each case, the material was cDNA or gDNA derived from T cells, B-cell-depleted T cells, or PBMCs.

The clonotype originates from a man aged 55 to 70 with active COVID-19. The sample taken for sequencing was peripheral blood. The V and J genes are TRBV12-2 and TRBJ2-5; the table's TRBD1 call for D was not verified on the DNA. TRBV12-2 is a pseudogene. The CDR3 reads CASRLAQQLGETQYF. CDR3 nucleotide sequence: TGTGCAAGTCGCTTAGCTCAACAGTTAGGAGAGACCCAGTACTTC.